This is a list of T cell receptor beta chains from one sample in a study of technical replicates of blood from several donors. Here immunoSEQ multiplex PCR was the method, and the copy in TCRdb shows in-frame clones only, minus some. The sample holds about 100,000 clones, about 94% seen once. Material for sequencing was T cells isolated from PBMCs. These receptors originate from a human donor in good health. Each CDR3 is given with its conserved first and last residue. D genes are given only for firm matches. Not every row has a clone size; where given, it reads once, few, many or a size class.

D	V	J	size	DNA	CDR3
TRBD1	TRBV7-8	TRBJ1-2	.	TGTGCCAGCAGCCCGACGTGGACAGGGGCCTTTTCTTATGGCTACACCTTC	CASSPTWTGAFSYGYTF
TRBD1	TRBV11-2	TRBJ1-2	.	TGTGCCAGCAGCTTAAGTGTCGGGGGCACGAGGGGGCAGGATGGCTACACCTTC	CASSLSVGGTRGQDGYTF
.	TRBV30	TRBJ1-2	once	TGTGCCTGGAGTGTATTGGGGGGTGGCTACACCTTC	CAWSVLGGGYTF
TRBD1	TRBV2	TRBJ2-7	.	TGTGCCAGCAGACCCGGGACAGGGACCTACGAGCAGTACTTC	CASRPGTGTYEQYF
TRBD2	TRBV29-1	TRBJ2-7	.	TGCAGCGTAACCGGGACTAGTGGCCACGAGCAGTACTTC	CSVTGTSGHEQYF
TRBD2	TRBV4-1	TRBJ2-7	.	TGCGCCAGCAGCCCCCTAGGACTAGCGCACTCCTACGAGCAGTACTTC	CASSPLGLAHSYEQYF
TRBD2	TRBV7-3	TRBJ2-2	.	TGTGCCAGCAGCTTAATGTCGGGGGGGACCGGGGAGCTGTTTTTT	CASSLMSGGTGELFF
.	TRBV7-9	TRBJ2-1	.	TGTGCCAGCAGCTTAGTTGTAGTTGAGCAGTTCTTC	CASSLVVVEQFF
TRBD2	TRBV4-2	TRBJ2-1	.	TGTGCCAGCAGCCAAGGGGGCGGCGGGGGGCCCGACAATGAGCAGTTCTTC	CASSQGGGGGPDNEQFF
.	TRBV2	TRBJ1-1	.	TGTGCCAGCAGAAAGACAGGAATGAACACTGAAGCTTTCTTT	CASRKTGMNTEAFF
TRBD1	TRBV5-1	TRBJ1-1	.	TGCGCCAACCCGAAATCCATGACAGGGGCCTTTAGCACTGAAGCTTTCTTT	CANPKSMTGAFSTEAFF
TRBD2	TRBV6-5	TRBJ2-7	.	TGTGCCAGCAGTTCGACTAGCGGGAAAACCTACGAGCAGTACTTC	CASSSTSGKTYEQYF
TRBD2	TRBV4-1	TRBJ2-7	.	TGCGCCAGCAGCCAAGGGACACTAGCGCTCCGAGACTACGAGCAGTACTTC	CASSQGTLALRDYEQYF
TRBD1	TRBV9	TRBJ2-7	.	TGTGCCAGCAGCGGTGGACAGGGGTCCTACGAGCAGTACTTC	CASSGGQGSYEQYF
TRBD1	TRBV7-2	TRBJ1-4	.	TGTGCCAGCAGCCTCGTATTCCGGGACAGGGAAAAACTGTTTTTT	CASSLVFRDREKLFF
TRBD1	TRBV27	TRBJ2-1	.	TGTGCCAGCAGCCCCCCAGGGGGCACCTACAATGAGCAGTTCTTC	CASSPPGGTYNEQFF
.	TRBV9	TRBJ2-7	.	TGTGCCAGCAGCCTCGGTTTCACCTACGAGCAGTACTTC	CASSLGFTYEQYF
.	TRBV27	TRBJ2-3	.	TGTGCCAGCAGTTCTGTGGACAGCCACACAGATACGCAGTATTTT	CASSSVDSHTDTQYF
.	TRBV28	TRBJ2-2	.	TGTGCCAGCAGTTTAGCAGGGGACTACGGGGAGCTGTTTTTT	CASSLAGDYGELFF
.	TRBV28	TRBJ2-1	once	TGTGCCAGCAGTCCCCGGGACAAAGCCTACAATGAGCAGTTCTTC	CASSPRDKAYNEQFF
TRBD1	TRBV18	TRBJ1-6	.	TGTGCCAGCTCACCCGACAGGGGGGAAACTTCACCCCTCCACTTT	CASSPDRGETSPLHF
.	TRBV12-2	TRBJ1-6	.	TGTGCAAGTCGCTTACGGAGGGCGTCACCCCTCCACTTT	CASRLRRASPLHF
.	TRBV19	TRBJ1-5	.	TGTGCCAGTAGTCCACGGGGGGGGCGGGCTCAGCCCCAGCATTTT	CASSPRGGRAQPQHF
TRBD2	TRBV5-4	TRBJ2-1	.	TGTGCCAGCAGCTTCAACCCCGAGTTACTAGCGGGAGTTGACAATGAGCAGTTCTTC	CASSFNPELLAGVDNEQFF
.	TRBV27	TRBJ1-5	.	TGTGCCAGCAGTTCACAGGGCCCATATAGCAATCAGCCCCAGCATTTT	CASSSQGPYSNQPQHF
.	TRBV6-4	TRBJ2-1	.	TGTGCCAGCAGAACAGGGGGAGGGAATGAGCAGTTCTTC	CASRTGGGNEQFF
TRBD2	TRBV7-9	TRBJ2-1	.	TGTGCCAGCAGCCCAAGCGGGGGGTTCGGGGCTTCCTACAATGAGCAGTTCTTC	CASSPSGGFGASYNEQFF
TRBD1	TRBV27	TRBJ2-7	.	TGTGCCAGCAGTTTAGGACAGGGGACCTCCTACGAGCAGTACTTC	CASSLGQGTSYEQYF
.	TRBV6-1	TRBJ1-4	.	TGTGCCAGCAGTGAAATGGCAGGGTATGAAAAACTGTTTTTT	CASSEMAGYEKLFF
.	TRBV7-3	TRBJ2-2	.	TGTGCCAGCAGCTTAGGGCGGACGGGGGCCGGGGAGCTGTTTTTT	CASSLGRTGAGELFF